Presented here are 28 T cell receptor beta chains from one specimen sequenced in a study of graft-versus-host responses after intestinal transplantation. Produced via immunoSEQ multiplex PCR; TCRdb's table is partial and in-frame only. This table holds 35,000 to 45,000 clones, over 85% found once. The starting material was PBMCs, obtained 260 to 280 days after transplant. Receptors originate from a human patient who received an intestinal transplant, so some T cells may come from the graft donor.

V and J are TRBV9 and TRBJ1-4; 9 bases fit TRBD1. The germline CDR1 and CDR2 sequences are SGDLS and YYNGEE. The CDR3 contains 16 residues. The junction had 3 bases not matched to a gene; V was cut back by 0 bases and J by 3 bases. CDR3: CASSVGDRVANEKLFF. CDR3 DNA: TGTGCCAGCAGCGTAGGGGACAGGGTAGCTAATGAAAAACTGTTTTTT.

This chain joins TRBV7-6 and TRBJ2-3, with 8 bases fitting TRBD1. The ends lost 7 bases at V and 4 bases at J; junction bases unmatched: 7. The germline CDR1 and CDR2 sequences are SGHVS and FNYEAQ. The CDR3 is 14 amino acids. Written as DNA, the CDR3 is TGTGCCAGCACCCCGACAGGGGAGGCAGATACGCAGTATTTT. Translated: CASTPTGEADTQYF.

The V and J genes are TRBV27 and TRBJ1-2; D may be TRBD1 (5 bases). Germline CDR1 reads MNHEY; CDR2 reads SMNVEV (reference sequence). V was trimmed by 2 bases and J by 3 bases, leaving 13 bases between them. The CDR3 sequence is 15 residues long. CDR3 protein: CASSLKAGPDYGYTF. Written as DNA, the CDR3 is TGTGCCAGCAGTTTAAAAGCGGGGCCCGACTATGGCTACACCTTC.

The chain recombines TRBV11-1 with TRBJ1-2; D is possibly TRBD1 (6 bases). Germline V gene lookup returns CDR1 SGHAT and CDR2 FQDESV (reference sequence). V dropped 1 base and J dropped 6 bases, with 12 bases sitting between them. The CDR3 runs to 14 residues. DNA of the CDR3: TGTGCCAGCAGCTTAGAGATGGGGGCTGATGGCTACACCTTC. Residues: CASSLEMGADGYTF.

V usage is TRBV6-6 and J usage is TRBJ2-1; the match to TRBD2 covers 13 bases. The CDR3 runs to 16 residues. Germline V gene data show CDR1 as MNHNY and CDR2 as SVGAGI (reference sequence). After removal of 6 bases from V and 8 bases from J, the junction contained 10 bases not matched to a gene. This CDR3 is CASSPPGLAGMYEQFF. CDR3 DNA sequence: TGTGCCAGCAGCCCCCCGGGACTAGCGGGGATGTATGAGCAGTTCTTC.

As regards this clone: This sample also contains other DNA sequences that code for the same CDR3. The V and J genes are TRBV7-9 and TRBJ1-1; the D is unclear. The CDR3 extends over 14 amino acids. Trimming left V 7 bases short and J 11 bases short, with 23 bases between. Germline CDR1 reads SEHNR; CDR2 reads FQNEAQ (reference sequence). In nucleotides, the CDR3 is TGTGCCAGCACCCATAGAGCGTCCCATGATGAGGCTTTCTTT. Its translation is CASTHRASHDEAFF.

This chain uses TRBV5-1 with TRBJ2-7, with 7 bases fitting TRBD1. Per germline, CDR1 SGHRS and CDR2 YFSETQ. With V trimmed by 5 bases and J by 6 bases, 11 bases remained unmatched. The CDR3 is 14 residues long. CDR3 nucleotides: TGCGCCAGCAGTCCGACCGGGACAGTTCTCGAGCAGTACTTC. It encodes CASSPTGTVLEQYF. Combining the CDR3 with reference TRBV5-1 and TRBJ2-7 gives the whole variable domain KAGVTQTPRYLIKTRGQQVTLSCSPISGHRSVSWYQQTPGQGLQFLFEYFSETQRNKGNFPGRFSGRQFSNSRSEMNVSTLELGDSALYLCASSPTGTVLEQYFGPGTRLTVT.

V gene TRBV7-3 combines with J gene TRBJ2-3; 9 bases agree with TRBD1. CDR3 size: 16 residues. The V gene end was trimmed by 0 bases and the J gene end by 5 bases; junction bases not matched to a gene: 6. Germline V gene lookup returns CDR1 SGHTA and CDR2 FQGTGA. DNA for the CDR3: TGTGCCAGCAGCTTAACGTCGACAGGGGGATTAGATACGCAGTATTTT. Translation: CASSLTSTGGLDTQYF.

This clone was picked up one time. The J gene is TRBJ1-1, the V gene TRBV6-1, with TRBD1 as a possible D gene (5 bases). CDR1 is MNHNS, CDR2 SASEGT, per germline. This CDR3 has 11 amino acids. Between the trimmed V and J ends, which lost 7 bases and 6 bases, there was a span of 9 bases. The CDR3 loop is CASTTGSEAFF. For the CDR3, the DNA is TGTGCCAGCACAACAGGCTCTGAAGCTTTCTTT.

This chain links TRBV6-1 with TRBJ1-5; 10 bases match TRBD1. J gave up 3 bases and V 7 bases, and 6 bases lay outside the gene matches. This CDR3 comprises 15 residues. Per the germline V gene, CDR1 is MNHNS and CDR2 is SASEGT. CDR3 loop: CASTSTGGSNQPQHF. CDR3 DNA sequence: TGTGCCAGCACCTCGACAGGGGGCTCCAATCAGCCCCAGCATTTT.

V usage is TRBV4-1 and J usage is TRBJ1-2, with 8 bases aligning to TRBD1. This CDR3 contains 16 residues. Germline V gives CDR1 MGHRA, CDR2 YSYEKL. The V and J ends lost 3 bases and 5 bases, in that order; junction bases with no gene match: 11. In DNA, the CDR3 is TGCGCCAGCAGCCACGGGAGAGACAGGGGCCGATATGGCTACACCTTC. It encodes CASSHGRDRGRYGYTF.

The V and J genes are TRBV11-3 and TRBJ2-3; TRBD2 matches at 15 bases. After removal of 4 bases from V and 5 bases from J, the junction contained 13 bases not matched to a gene. There are 19 residues in the CDR3. Germline V gene sequence: CDR1 SGHNT, CDR2 YENEEA. CDR3 sequence reads: CASSSGGLAGGESGDTQYF. The CDR3 DNA follows: TGTGCCAGCAGCTCAGGCGGACTAGCGGGGGGGGAAAGCGGAGATACGCAGTATTTT.

The V and J genes are TRBV2 and TRBJ1-2; no reliable D call. The CDR3 loop spans 14 amino acids. CDR1 and CDR2 from the germline V gene are SNHLY and FYNNEI. Trimming removed 1 base from V and 8 bases from J, with 14 bases in between. The CDR3 region is CASSEVQSSGGYTF. CDR3 nucleotides: TGTGCCAGCAGTGAAGTGCAGAGCTCTGGGGGCTACACCTTC.

This clone has only one observation. This sequence joins TRBV14 and TRBJ1-1; 7 bases fit TRBD1. Germline CDR1 is SGHDN and CDR2 is FVKESK. The CDR3 has 17 amino acids. V was clipped by 2 bases and J by 4 bases; unmatched bases: 13. The CDR3 region is CASSQPTGEVGLTEAFF. The CDR3 DNA reads as TGTGCCAGCAGCCAACCAACAGGGGAGGTTGGGCTCACTGAAGCTTTCTTT.

This chain uses TRBV6-5 with TRBJ2-2; unclear D gene. The V end was cut by 6 bases, the J end by 4 bases, with 3 bases between. The CDR3 is made up of 11 amino acids. Per the germline V gene, CDR1 is MNHEY and CDR2 is SVGAGI. CDR3 DNA: TGTGCCAGCAGGAGCACCGGGGAGCTGTTTTTT. The encoded protein is CASRSTGELFF.

The chain employs TRBV19 and TRBJ1-4; D is unclear. The V and J ends lost 5 bases and 7 bases respectively, with 17 bases between them. The CDR3 has 15 amino acids. CDR1 LNHDA and CDR2 SQIVND come from the germline V gene (reference sequence). This CDR3 is CASSLTVLAGEKLFF. The CDR3 DNA sequence: TGTGCCAGTAGTTTAACTGTCCTAGCGGGTGAAAAACTGTTTTTT. Supplemented by reference TRBV19 and TRBJ1-4, the full variable domain reads DGGITQSPKYLFRKEGQNVTLSCEQNLNHDAMYWYRQDPGQGLRLIYYSQIVNDFQKGDIAEGYSVSREKKESFPLTVTSAQKNPTAFYLCASSLTVLAGEKLFFGSGTQLSVL.

CDR3 protein: CASRWGGGNQPQHF. The CDR3 DNA sequence: TGTGCCAGCAGGTGGGGTGGGGGCAATCAGCCCCAGCATTTT. The chain carries TRBV2 and TRBJ1-5; D unresolved. CDR3 length equals 14 residues. Deletions cut 6 bases from V and 2 bases from J, with 11 bases between. Germline V gene sequence: CDR1 SNHLY, CDR2 FYNNEI. The variable domain in full, completed from reference TRBV2 and TRBJ1-5, reads EPEVTQTPSHQVTQMGQEVILRCVPISNHLYFYWYRQILGQKVEFLVSFYNNEISEKSEIFDDQFSVERPDGSNFTLKIRSTKLEDSAMYFCASRWGGGNQPQHFGDGTRLSIL.

This sequence joins TRBV4-1 and TRBJ2-5, with no clear D. Germline loops: CDR1 MGHRA, CDR2 YSYEKL. With 0 bases removed from V and 10 bases from J, the gap between germline ends came to 18 bases. The CDR3 covers 15 residues. CDR3 amino acids: CASSQDDGGSRIQYF. As DNA, the CDR3 is TGCGCCAGCAGCCAAGATGACGGTGGGTCAAGGATCCAGTACTTC.

This chain joins TRBV7-9 and TRBJ2-1, with unresolved D. The CDR3 length is 17 residues. Germline V CDR1 and CDR2: SEHNR, FQNEAQ (reference sequence). Trimming shortened V by 1 base and J by 4 bases, and 17 bases separated the two germline ends. This CDR3 reads CASSLGGVGPLYNEQFF. The CDR3 nucleotides are TGTGCCAGCAGCTTAGGTGGGGTTGGGCCCTTATACAATGAGCAGTTCTTC.

The chain is built from TRBV5-6 and TRBJ2-5, with TRBD2 matching 14 bases. CDR1 is SGHDT, CDR2 YYEEEE, per germline. V shed 4 bases, J shed 0 bases, and the junction held 11 bases outside the gene matches. The CDR3 spans 19 residues. The CDR3 sequence: CASSHETSGGAGYQETQYF. CDR3 coding DNA: TGTGCCAGCAGCCACGAGACTAGCGGGGGGGCCGGGTACCAAGAGACCCAGTACTTC.

The chain couples TRBV30 to TRBJ2-3, with TRBD1 as a possible D gene (6 bases). Trimming took 4 bases from V and 2 from J, leaving 13 bases between them. Germline CDR1 is GTSNPN and CDR2 is SVGIG (reference sequence). The CDR3 contains 14 residues. CDR3 in DNA: TGTGCCTGGACACTCAACAGGGCCACAGATACGCAGTATTTT. This codes for CAWTLNRATDTQYF.

The chain recombines TRBV9 with TRBJ1-2, with TRBD1 identical over 7 bases. CDR1 and CDR2 (germline): SGDLS, YYNGEE. This CDR3 comprises 15 residues. V lost 4 bases to trimming and J lost 4 bases; unmatched junction nucleotides: 10. CDR3 nucleotide sequence: TGTGCCAGCAGCCCCCGGACAGGAGGGGGCTATGGCTACACCTTC. Its protein product is CASSPRTGGGYGYTF.

V usage is TRBV9 and J usage is TRBJ2-7; no clear D gene. In germline, CDR1 is SGDLS, CDR2 YYNGEE. Trimming pared 3 bases from V and 5 bases from J, leaving 15 bases between. The CDR3 extends over 14 amino acids. CDR3 DNA sequence: TGTGCCAGCAGCGCTAGGGCCCAGCTCGACGAGCAGTACTTC. Amino acids: CASSARAQLDEQYF.

This chain joins TRBV29-1 and TRBJ2-1; D unresolved. Trimming removed 6 bases at V and 10 bases at J, with 16 bases between. The germline gives CDR1 SQVTM, CDR2 ANQGSEA. The length of the CDR3 is 12 residues. CDR3 bases: TGCAGCGTCGAGGAAAGGATGCTGGAGCAGTTCTTC. Residues: CSVEERMLEQFF.

This clone was seen a handful of times. V is TRBV6-5 and J is TRBJ1-3; D is unclear. The CDR3 is made up of 15 amino acids. In germline, CDR1 is MNHEY, CDR2 SVGAGI. V was trimmed by 0 bases and J by 5 bases, leaving 11 bases between them. CDR3: CASSYSGKGRNTIYF. CDR3 bases: TGTGCCAGCAGTTACTCGGGGAAAGGGAGAAACACCATATATTTT.

This chain connects TRBV2 to TRBJ2-1; no reliable D call. Germline loops: CDR1 SNHLY, CDR2 FYNNEI. The CDR3 runs 12 residues. Trimming removed 2 bases at V and 6 bases at J, with 5 bases between. The CDR3 DNA reads TGTGCCAGCAGTGAAAACGTCAATGAGCAGTTCTTC. The encoded protein is CASSENVNEQFF.

J is TRBJ2-5 and V is TRBV9, with D perhaps TRBD1 (6 bases). Trimming shortened V by 0 bases and J by 2 bases, and 11 bases separated the two germline ends. CDR1 is SGDLS and CDR2 is YYNGEE in the germline V gene. This CDR3 has 15 residues. The CDR3 DNA follows: TGTGCCAGCAGCGTAGTAGGGGGAATTCAAGAGACCCAGTACTTC. Translated: CASSVVGGIQETQYF.

J is TRBJ1-1 and V is TRBV6-8; D gene uncertain. Germline CDR1 and CDR2: MNHGY and SAAAGT. This CDR3 is 13 amino acids long. Trimming left V 6 bases short and J 0 bases short, with 8 bases between. For the CDR3, the DNA is TGTGCCAGCAGGACGGTCCTGAACACTGAAGCTTTCTTT. It codes for CASRTVLNTEAFF.